This paragraph reports one TCR beta chain. One junction end disagrees with the germline gene, perhaps due to a read error. RNA was extracted from whole blood without cell sorting, alongside germline DNA. This sample is part of a study of tumor-infiltrating lymphocytes in primary liver carcinoma. cDNA specific to TCR beta was made from 500 ng of total RNA, with a constant-region primer employed for priming. What produced the TCR beta libraries was three nested multiplex PCR rounds using slightly modified ARM-PCR. TRBV1-TRBV30 forward and Cbeta reverse primers drove the first two approximately 11-cycle rounds. TCRdb reprocessed the multiplex PCR reads via MiXCR and lists one record per CDR3 protein. The sample carries some 190,000 distinct CDR3 sequences, about 60% recorded once. CDR1 and CDR2 from the germline V gene are SGHAT and FQNNGV. The CDR3 runs 15 residues.

The chain is built from TRBV11-2 and TRBJ2-1; D may be TRBD1 (6 bases). Specimen: peripheral blood. This clonotype was sampled from a man between 35 and 55 years old with primary liver carcinoma and hepatitis B virus infection. The CDR3 sequence: CASSLSRGSYNEHFF. Here the CDR3 DNA reads TGTGCCAGCAGCCTAAGCAGGGGCTCCTACAATGAGCACTTCTTC.